The entry that follows covers one T cell receptor (beta chain) sequence. This entry comes from a study of blood T cell repertoires in COVID-19. As for the study in general: Sources were T cells, B-cell-depleted T cells, or PBMCs; the material itself was cDNA or gDNA.

Participants had their cohort set by participant-reported clinical history. The V gene's germline CDR1 is SNHLY and CDR2 FYNNEI. The V segment lost 4 bases and the J segment 2 bases; nucleotides outside the gene matches: 8. This CDR3 is 16 amino acids long. Per the study methods: Amplified reference gene primers provided the basis for estimating nucleated cell counts. Some clones are missing from TCRdb's copy, which holds only in-frame ones; the method was immunoSEQ multiplex PCR. The V and J calls and clone size come from that table; D and trimming were worked out from the DNA. Of hundreds of thousands of clones in the sample, approximately 90% were seen once.

This TCR was recovered from a young man who had recovered from COVID-19. V gene TRBV2 combines with J gene TRBJ1-5, with 7 bases matching TRBD1. Sequenced input: PBMCs or T cells enriched from blood (not recorded which). CDR3 nucleotides: TGTGCCAGCAGTGCGGTTCTGGACAGGCGCAATCAGCCCCAGCATTTT. It encodes CASSAVLDRRNQPQHF.